The present T cell receptor (beta chain) was sequenced within a study of T cell responses to AZD1222 COVID-19 vaccine. Study observations and caveats: Repertoire collection took place solely once the T cell response had peaked.

About this clone: What it binds is not known.

V gave up 2 bases and J gave up 0 bases, with 17 bases separating them. The germline gives CDR1 KGHSH, CDR2 LQKENI. The CDR3 runs to 17 residues. Profiled with immunoSEQ multiplex PCR; TCRdb holds only in-frame clones, not every one. Of roughly 97,000 clones in the sample, 88% were seen once. The gene calls are TRBV18 and TRBJ2-7; a possible D gene is TRBD1 (6 bases). Material: peripheral blood, obtained on day 0 of AZD1222 vaccination. The sequence derives from an adult in good health. The CDR3 sequence: CASSPAGAGAHSYEQYF. CDR3 nucleotides: TGTGCCAGCTCACCAGCAGGAGCAGGGGCTCACTCCTACGAGCAGTACTTC. Full variable domain (missing parts from reference TRBV18 and TRBJ2-7): NAGVMQNPRHLVRRRGQEARLRCSPMKGHSHVYWYRQLPEEGLKFMVYLQKENIIDESGMPKERFSAEFPKEGPSILRIQQVVRGDSAAYFCASSPAGAGAHSYEQYFGPGTRLTVT.